This TCR beta chain was documented in a study of CD8 T cells in ankylosing spondylitis. Of note for this clonotype: Its antigen is unknown.

Findings of the study overall: For ankylosing spondylitis blood, a TCR beta motif of 8 or 9 highly homologous variants appeared characteristic.

TCRdb re-called the 5' RACE reads through MiXCR, storing one row per CDR3 protein. This table holds some 840,000 distinct CDR3 sequences, approximately 12% found once. The trim removed 5 bases at V and 5 bases at J, leaving 11 bases unmatched. Per the germline V gene, CDR1 is DFQATT and CDR2 is SNEGSKA (reference sequence). The length of the CDR3 is 14 residues. This clonotype originated in a male donor with ankylosing spondylitis. What was sequenced was blood, either unsorted or a sorted T cell fraction (not recorded which). The chain combines TRBV20-1 with TRBJ2-7; 8 bases agree with TRBD1. The CDR3: CSAAHRGSMDEQYF. The CDR3 nucleotides are TGCAGTGCTGCCCACAGGGGGAGTATGGACGAGCAGTACTTC.